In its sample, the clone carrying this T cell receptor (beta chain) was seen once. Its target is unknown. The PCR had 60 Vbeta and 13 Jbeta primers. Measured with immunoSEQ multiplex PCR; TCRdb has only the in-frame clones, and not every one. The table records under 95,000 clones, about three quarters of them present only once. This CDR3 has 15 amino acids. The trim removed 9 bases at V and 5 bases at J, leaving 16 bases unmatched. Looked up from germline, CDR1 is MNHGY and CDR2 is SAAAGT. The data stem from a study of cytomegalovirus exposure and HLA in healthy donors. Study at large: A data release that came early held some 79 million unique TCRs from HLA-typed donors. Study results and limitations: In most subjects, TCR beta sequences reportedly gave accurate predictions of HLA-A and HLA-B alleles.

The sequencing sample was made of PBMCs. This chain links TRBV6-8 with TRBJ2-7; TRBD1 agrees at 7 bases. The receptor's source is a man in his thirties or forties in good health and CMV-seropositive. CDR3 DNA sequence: TGTGCCAGGTCCGACCCGCTACAGGGGCGCCACGAGCAGTACTTC. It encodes CARSDPLQGRHEQYF.